What follows are 29 T cell receptor beta chains derived from one specimen sequenced in a study of T cell responses to AZD1222 COVID-19 vaccine. Sequencing was performed with immunoSEQ multiplex PCR; in TCRdb, only in-frame clones are kept and a portion is missing. Altogether over 100,000 clones are present, roughly 87% being singletons, with the ten largest covering approximately 2.6%. Specimen: peripheral blood, collected 28 days after the second AZD1222 dose. These receptors were collected from an adult who received the AZD1222 COVID-19 vaccine.

V and J are TRBV5-1 and TRBJ1-1, with 7 bases matching TRBD1. Trimming at V came to 0 bases and at J to 1 base, leaving 3 bases not matched to a gene. Per germline, CDR1 SGHRS and CDR2 YFSETQ. This CDR3 has 15 amino acids. The CDR3 region is CASSLVGQENTEAFF. CDR3 DNA sequence: TGCGCCAGCAGCTTGGTCGGACAGGAGAACACTGAAGCTTTCTTT.

V gene TRBV2 combines with J gene TRBJ1-6, with D perhaps TRBD1 (6 bases). Between the trimmed V and J ends, which lost 3 bases and 2 bases, there was a span of 11 bases. The CDR3 covers 16 residues. Germline CDR1 reads SNHLY; CDR2 reads FYNNEI. In DNA form, the CDR3 reads TGTGCCAGCAGTGAGACGAGGGGGACCTATAATTCACCCCTCCACTTT. It translates to CASSETRGTYNSPLHF. The variable domain in full, with the rest retrieved from reference TRBV2 and TRBJ1-6, is EPEVTQTPSHQVTQMGQEVILRCVPISNHLYFYWYRQILGQKVEFLVSFYNNEISEKSEIFDDQFSVERPDGSNFTLKIRSTKLEDSAMYFCASSETRGTYNSPLHFGNGTRLTVT.

The chain joins TRBV19 to TRBJ2-7; tentative D call: TRBD2 (7 bases). Germline-derived CDR1 and CDR2 are LNHDA and SQIVND (reference sequence). V dropped 4 bases and J dropped 5 bases, with 21 bases sitting between them. The CDR3 length is 16 residues. CDR3 in amino acids: CASSTSPGGPEDEQYF. DNA of the CDR3: TGTGCCAGTAGTACCTCCCCCGGGGGGCCGGAAGACGAGCAGTACTTC.

The count of this clone is one. The chain uses TRBV15 and TRBJ1-5, with D tentatively TRBD1 (5 bases). The CDR3 is made up of 23 amino acids. Germline CDR1 LNHNV, CDR2 YYDKDF (reference sequence). Trimming shortened V by 1 base and J by 4 bases, and 35 bases separated the two germline ends. The CDR3 region is CATSRGPVGGSLTSQRKNQPQHF. In DNA form, the CDR3 reads TGTGCCACCAGCAGAGGCCCCGTGGGGGGATCGCTAACGAGCCAGCGAAAAAATCAGCCCCAGCATTTT.

The V and J genes are TRBV29-1 and TRBJ2-7; 8 nucleotides align to TRBD1. Germline loops: CDR1 SQVTM, CDR2 ANQGSEA. With V trimmed by 6 bases and J by 0 bases, 7 bases remained unmatched. This CDR3 spans 14 amino acids. DNA for the CDR3: TGCAGCGTCGCCGGGACAGGTCGCTCCTACGAGCAGTACTTC. Amino acid sequence: CSVAGTGRSYEQYF.

The V and J genes are TRBV19 and TRBJ1-3; D is uncertain. The CDR3 runs 16 residues. Germline assignment: CDR1 LNHDA and CDR2 SQIVND (reference sequence). V was clipped by 0 bases and J by 0 bases, with 9 bases between them. CDR3 DNA sequence: TGTGCCAGTAGTATAGATGGCAGTTACTCTGGAAACACCATATATTTT. Its translation is CASSIDGSYSGNTIYF.

With respect to this clone: The junction differs from germline at one of its ends, possibly a read error. This sequence joins TRBV6-2 or TRBV6-3 and TRBJ2-3, with a weak D call TRBD1 (5 bases). The CDR3 totals 15 residues. CDR1 is MNHEY and CDR2 is SVGEGT in the germline V gene. Here the CDR3 reads CASSLRAPETDTQYF. DNA for the CDR3: TGTGCCAGCAGCCTCCGGGCCCCAGAGACAGATACGCAATATTTT.

The V and J genes are TRBV20-1 and TRBJ2-7; D tentatively reads TRBD1 or TRBD2 (5 bases each). CDR1 DFQATT and CDR2 SNEGSKA come from the germline V gene (reference sequence). CDR3 size: 11 residues. V lost 3 bases, J lost 2 bases, and 5 bases lay in between. The CDR3 nucleotides are TGCAGTGCTAGGGGACCCTACGAGCAGTACTTC. It is translated as CSARGPYEQYF.

The chain has TRBV15 and TRBJ2-3, with a weak D call TRBD2 (7 bases). Germline V gives CDR1 LNHNV, CDR2 YYDKDF (reference sequence). Between the trimmed V and J ends, which lost 1 base and 2 bases, there was a span of 19 bases. The CDR3 sequence is 18 residues long. CDR3 sequence (DNA): TGTGCCACCAGCAGAGTGGTGGCGCGGGGGCGCCTCACAGATACGCAGTATTTT. As protein: CATSRVVARGRLTDTQYF.

The chain joins TRBV25-1 to TRBJ2-5; 13 bases align to TRBD2. The CDR3 contains 15 residues. CDR1 is MGHDK and CDR2 is SYGVNS in the germline V gene. The V gene end was trimmed by 4 bases and the J gene end by 5 bases; junction bases not matched to a gene: 4. The CDR3 coding sequence is TGTGCCAGCAGTGGGACTAGCGGGGGTAAGGAGACCCAGTACTTC. It is translated as CASSGTSGGKETQYF.

The chain employs TRBV15 and TRBJ1-2; perhaps TRBD1 as D (5 bases). The CDR3 spans 17 residues. The V gene lost 0 bases and the J gene lost 0 bases, with 14 bases spanning the gap. From germline, CDR1 is LNHNV and CDR2 YYDKDF (reference sequence). The CDR3 DNA follows: TGTGCCACCAGCAGAGATCCCGGGACCGCGACTAACTATGGCTACACCTTC. Its protein product is CATSRDPGTATNYGYTF.

This clone appeared once. This rearrangement joins TRBV4-3 to TRBJ1-3; the D gene is possibly TRBD1 (5 bases). CDR1 is LGHNA and CDR2 is YSLEER in the germline V gene. This CDR3 contains 13 residues. V lost 4 bases to trimming and J lost 4 bases, with 8 bases between them. The CDR3 is CASSLRGGNTIYF. The CDR3 bases are TGCGCCAGCAGCCTTCGGGGCGGAAACACCATATATTTT.

The chain is built from TRBV28 and TRBJ1-2; 9 nucleotides match TRBD1. This CDR3 region has 15 residues. Germline V gene sequence: CDR1 MDHEN, CDR2 SYDVKM. V dropped 4 bases and J dropped 3; count of bases not matched to a gene: 6. The CDR3 here is CASSYRDRDYYGYTF. CDR3 bases: TGTGCCAGCAGTTACCGGGACAGGGACTACTATGGCTACACCTTC.

This clone has just a few counts. The chain's CDR3 is CASSSGHRGTEAFF. In nucleotides, the CDR3 is TGCGCCAGCAGCTCCGGACATCGGGGCACTGAAGCTTTCTTT. V usage is TRBV4-1 and J usage is TRBJ1-1, with D tentatively TRBD1 (5 bases). This CDR3 comprises 14 residues. Germline V gene data show CDR1 as MGHRA and CDR2 as YSYEKL. V shed 5 bases and J shed 4 bases, with 14 bases lying between them.

This sequence joins TRBV7-8 and TRBJ1-5, with 10 bases lining up with TRBD1. J gave up 4 bases and V 1 base, and 7 bases lay outside the gene matches. The CDR3 is made up of 17 amino acids. From germline, CDR1 is SGHVS and CDR2 FQNEAQ. The CDR3 loop is CASSLVSGQGRNQPQHF. As DNA, the CDR3 is TGTGCCAGCAGCTTAGTATCGGGACAGGGGAGGAATCAGCCCCAGCATTTT.

The rearrangement joins TRBV3-1 (or the pseudogene TRBV3-2) to TRBJ1-6; D is possibly TRBD1 (5 bases). The CDR3 has 14 amino acids. CDR1 and CDR2 from the germline V gene are LGHDT and YNNKEL (reference sequence). V was shortened by 1 base and J by 8 bases, with 9 bases between the two germline ends. CDR3 sequence reads: CASSQAVQDSPLHF. The CDR3 DNA is TGTGCCAGCAGCCAAGCCGTACAGGATTCACCCCTCCACTTT.

V and J are TRBV6-1 and TRBJ1-1; D remains ambiguous. Germline V CDR1 and CDR2: MNHNS, SASEGT. This CDR3 contains 15 residues. The ends were cut back, 2 bases at V and 3 bases at J, with 13 bases in the middle. The CDR3 sequence: CASSENADRDTEAFF. The CDR3 DNA follows: TGTGCCAGCAGTGAAAATGCAGATCGAGACACTGAAGCTTTCTTT.

The rearrangement uses TRBV5-6 and TRBJ1-2; no definite D call. CDR3 size: 11 residues. Germline CDR1 reads SGHDT; CDR2 reads YYEEEE. V lost 2 bases to trimming and J lost 8 bases, with 7 bases between them. The CDR3 coding sequence is TGTGCCAGCAGCTTTCAACGGGGCTACACCTTC. This sequence encodes CASSFQRGYTF.

The gene calls are TRBV30 and TRBJ1-2, with D possibly TRBD1 on 5 matching bases. The germline V gene encodes CDR1 GTSNPN and CDR2 SVGIG (reference sequence). The CDR3 runs to 10 residues. Trimming cost V 3 bases and J 12 bases, with 11 bases left between them. The CDR3 here is CAWSGDGNTF. The CDR3 coding sequence is TGTGCCTGGAGCGGGGACGGGAACACCTTC. Combining the CDR3 with reference TRBV30 and TRBJ1-2 gives the whole variable domain SQTIHQWPATLVQPVGSPLSLECTVEGTSNPNLYWYRQAAGRGLQLLFYSVGIGQISSEVPQNLSASRPQDRQFILSSKKLLLSDSGFYLCAWSGDGNTFGSGTRLTVV.

V gene TRBV11-2 combines with J gene TRBJ1-2; a weak D match, TRBD1 (5 bases). V dropped 5 bases and J dropped 8 bases, with 15 bases sitting between them. In germline, CDR1 is SGHAT, CDR2 FQNNGV. The CDR3 covers 13 residues. The CDR3 spells CASSPVGQPGYTF. The CDR3 region has the DNA TGTGCCAGCAGCCCAGTGGGGCAGCCCGGCTACACCTTC.

The CDR3 spells CASSVGGQNYGYTF. As DNA, the CDR3 is TGTGCCAGCAGCGTAGGGGGACAGAACTATGGCTACACCTTC. This sequence joins TRBV9 and TRBJ1-2, with 7 bases aligning to TRBD1. The junction had 1 base not matched to a gene; V was cut back by 0 bases and J by 2 bases. The CDR3 is 14 amino acids. The V gene's germline CDR1 is SGDLS and CDR2 YYNGEE.

This chain joins TRBV9 and TRBJ2-5; D may be TRBD2 (6 bases). CDR1 SGDLS and CDR2 YYNGEE come from the germline V gene. This CDR3 has 16 amino acids. Trimming removed 2 bases at V and 5 bases at J, with 19 bases between. The CDR3 region has the DNA TGTGCCAGCAGCGTTGCTGACGGGAGCGTTAGGGAGACCCAGTACTTC. Translation: CASSVADGSVRETQYF.

The chain is built from TRBV7-2 and TRBJ1-3; the D is unclear. Germline lookup yields CDR1 SGHTA and CDR2 FQGNSA. The CDR3 extends over 16 amino acids. V was clipped by 3 bases and J by 6 bases, with 18 bases between them. The CDR3 nucleotides read TGTGCCAGCAGCTTGGAATTAGCGGGGTTAGAAAACACCATATATTTT. Translating gives CASSLELAGLENTIYF.

The rearrangement links TRBV6-2 or TRBV6-3 to TRBJ1-1; 8 positions agree with TRBD1. Germline-derived CDR1 and CDR2 are MNHEY and SVGEGT. V shed 6 bases and J 11 bases; nucleotides not matched to a gene: 8. The CDR3 totals 12 residues. The DNA of the CDR3 is TGTGCCAGCAGCCGGACAGGGATTGCTGCTTTCTTT. This codes for CASSRTGIAAFF.

The genes are TRBV7-2 and TRBJ1-4; D gene ambiguous. V lost 0 bases, J lost 5 bases, and 10 bases lay in between. The germline V gene encodes CDR1 SGHTA and CDR2 FQGNSA. This CDR3 is built from 15 residues. The CDR3 sequence: CASSLAQAPNEKLFF. CDR3 nucleotides: TGTGCCAGCAGCTTAGCGCAGGCCCCGAATGAAAAACTGTTTTTT.

V is TRBV15 and J is TRBJ1-3, with D possibly matching TRBD1 (6 bases). The germline gives CDR1 LNHNV, CDR2 YYDKDF (reference sequence). V lost 1 base, J lost 3 bases, and 13 bases lay in between. There are 16 residues in the CDR3. CDR3 DNA sequence: TGTGCCACCAGCAGAGGCGGCAGGGGCAGTGGAAACACCATATATTTT. It is translated as CATSRGGRGSGNTIYF.

The genes are TRBV13 and TRBJ1-4; the D is unclear. The CDR3 runs 13 residues. The ends were cut back, 5 bases at V and 5 bases at J, with 9 bases in the middle. Germline V gene data show CDR1 as PRHDT and CDR2 as FYEKMQ (reference sequence). The CDR3 sequence: CASSAGWNEKLFF. The CDR3 DNA reads as TGTGCCAGCAGCGCCGGTTGGAATGAAAAACTGTTTTTT.

The rearrangement joins TRBV4-3 to TRBJ2-7, with D unresolved. Between the trimmed V and J ends, which lost 0 bases and 7 bases, there was a span of 13 bases. This CDR3 comprises 14 residues. CDR1 and CDR2 from the germline V gene are LGHNA and YSLEER. CDR3 in amino acids: CASSQDLVPREQYF. CDR3 nucleotide sequence: TGCGCCAGCAGCCAAGATTTAGTCCCTAGGGAGCAGTACTTC.

This clone has only one observation. The chain has TRBV29-1 and TRBJ1-1, with 10 bases lining up with TRBD1. CDR1 and CDR2 from the germline V gene are SQVTM and ANQGSEA. The CDR3 totals 14 residues. Trimming at V came to 4 bases and at J to 4 bases, leaving 6 bases not matched to a gene. The CDR3 here is CSVVRQGASTEAFF. The CDR3 DNA reads as TGCAGCGTTGTCCGACAGGGGGCGAGCACTGAAGCTTTCTTT.